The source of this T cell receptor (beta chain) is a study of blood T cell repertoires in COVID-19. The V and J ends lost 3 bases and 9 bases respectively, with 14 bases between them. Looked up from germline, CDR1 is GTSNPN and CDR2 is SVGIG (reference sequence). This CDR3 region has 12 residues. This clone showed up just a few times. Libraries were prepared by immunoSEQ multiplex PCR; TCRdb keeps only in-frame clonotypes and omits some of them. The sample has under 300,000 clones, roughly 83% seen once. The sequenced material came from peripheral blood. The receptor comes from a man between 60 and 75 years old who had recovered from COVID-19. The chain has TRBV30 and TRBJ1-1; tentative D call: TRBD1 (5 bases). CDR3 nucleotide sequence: TGTGCCTGGAGGGGCGGCAGGGATCAAGCTTTCTTT. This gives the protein CAWRGGRDQAFF.